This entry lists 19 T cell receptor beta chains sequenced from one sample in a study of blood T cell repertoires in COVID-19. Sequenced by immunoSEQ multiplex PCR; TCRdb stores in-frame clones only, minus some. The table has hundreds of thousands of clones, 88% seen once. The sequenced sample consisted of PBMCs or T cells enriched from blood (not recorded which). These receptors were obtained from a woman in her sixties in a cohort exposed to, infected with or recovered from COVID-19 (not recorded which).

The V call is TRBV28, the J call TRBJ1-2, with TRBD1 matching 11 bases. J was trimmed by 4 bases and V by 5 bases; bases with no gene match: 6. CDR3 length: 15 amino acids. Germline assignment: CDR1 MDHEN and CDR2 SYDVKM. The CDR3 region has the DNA TGTGCCAGCAGTGCCCTAGGGACAGGGGGCTATGGCTACACCTTC. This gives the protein CASSALGTGGYGYTF.

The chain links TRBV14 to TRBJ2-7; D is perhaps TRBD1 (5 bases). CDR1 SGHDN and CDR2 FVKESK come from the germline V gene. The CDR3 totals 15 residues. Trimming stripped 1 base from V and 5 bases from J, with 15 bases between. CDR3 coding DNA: TGTGCCAGCAGCCAAGTCGTAGGGGTGGGTCACGAGCAGTACTTC. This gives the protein CASSQVVGVGHEQYF.

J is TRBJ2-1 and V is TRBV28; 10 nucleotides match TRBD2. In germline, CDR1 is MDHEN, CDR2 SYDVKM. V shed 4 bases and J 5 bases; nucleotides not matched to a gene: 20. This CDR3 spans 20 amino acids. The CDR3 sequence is CASSSPSRIAGGVTNNEQFF. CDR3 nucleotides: TGTGCCAGCAGTTCCCCCTCTAGGATAGCGGGAGGCGTAACGAACAATGAGCAGTTCTTC. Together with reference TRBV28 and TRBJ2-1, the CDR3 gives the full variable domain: DVKVTQSSRYLVKRTGEKVFLECVQDMDHENMFWYRQDPGLGLRLIYFSYDVKMKEKGDIPEGYSVSREKKERFSLILESASTNQTSMYLCASSSPSRIAGGVTNNEQFFGPGTRLTVL.

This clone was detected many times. This CDR3 is CASSRGPGGGSGANVLTF. Written as DNA, the CDR3 is TGTGCCAGTAGTAGGGGTCCGGGAGGCGGATCTGGGGCCAACGTCCTGACTTTC. The V call is TRBV19, the J call TRBJ2-6; 7 bases align to TRBD2. J lost 1 base, V lost 4 bases, and 10 bases had no gene match. In germline, CDR1 is LNHDA, CDR2 SQIVND (reference sequence). This CDR3 region has 18 residues. The whole variable domain, filled in from reference TRBV19 and TRBJ2-6, reads DGGITQSPKYLFRKEGQNVTLSCEQNLNHDAMYWYRQDPGQGLRLIYYSQIVNDFQKGDIAEGYSVSREKKESFPLTVTSAQKNPTAFYLCASSRGPGGGSGANVLTFGAGSRLTVL.

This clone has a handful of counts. The CDR3 is CASSPRTSRLSQFF. The CDR3, as DNA: TGTGCCAGCAGTCCCCGGACTAGCCGACTCTCCCAGTTCTTC. The V gene is TRBV28, the J gene TRBJ2-1; 8 bases line up with TRBD2. Trimming at V came to 5 bases and at J to 13 bases, leaving 13 bases not matched to a gene. The germline CDR1 and CDR2 sequences are MDHEN and SYDVKM. The CDR3 is made up of 14 amino acids.

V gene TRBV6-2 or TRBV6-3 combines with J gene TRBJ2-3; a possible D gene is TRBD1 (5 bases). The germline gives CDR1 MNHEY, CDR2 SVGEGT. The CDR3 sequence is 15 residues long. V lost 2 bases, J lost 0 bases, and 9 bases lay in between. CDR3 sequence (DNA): TGTGCCAGCAGTTACGGGGCTAGGAGCACAGATACGCAGTATTTT. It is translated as CASSYGARSTDTQYF.

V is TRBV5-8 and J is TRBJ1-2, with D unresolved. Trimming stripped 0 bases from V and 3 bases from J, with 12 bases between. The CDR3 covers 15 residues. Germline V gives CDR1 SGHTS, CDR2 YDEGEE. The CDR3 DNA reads TGTGCCAGCAGCTTGGAACCCCGCGCCCACTATGGCTACACCTTC. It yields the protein CASSLEPRAHYGYTF.

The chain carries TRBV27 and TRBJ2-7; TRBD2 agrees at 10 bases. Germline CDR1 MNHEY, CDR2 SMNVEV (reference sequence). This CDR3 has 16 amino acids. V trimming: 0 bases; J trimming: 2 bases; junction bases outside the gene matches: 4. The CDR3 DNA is TGTGCCAGCAGTTTATCCCCGACTAGCGGGCCCTACGAGCAGTACTTC. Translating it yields CASSLSPTSGPYEQYF.

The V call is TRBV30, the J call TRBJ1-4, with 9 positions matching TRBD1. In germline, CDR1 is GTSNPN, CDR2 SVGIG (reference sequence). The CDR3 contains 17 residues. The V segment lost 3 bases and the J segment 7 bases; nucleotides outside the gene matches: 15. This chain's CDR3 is CAWSPGRGTGTTEKLFF. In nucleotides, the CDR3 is TGTGCCTGGAGCCCCGGACGTGGGACAGGGACGACTGAAAAACTGTTTTTT.

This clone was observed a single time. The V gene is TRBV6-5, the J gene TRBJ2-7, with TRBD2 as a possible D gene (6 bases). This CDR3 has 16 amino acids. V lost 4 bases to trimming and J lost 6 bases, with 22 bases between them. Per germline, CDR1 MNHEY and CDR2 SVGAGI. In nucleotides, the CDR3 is TGTGCCAGCAGTTCGGTCGGCGCCCGGGACTTCAGCGAGCAGTACTTC. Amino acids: CASSSVGARDFSEQYF.

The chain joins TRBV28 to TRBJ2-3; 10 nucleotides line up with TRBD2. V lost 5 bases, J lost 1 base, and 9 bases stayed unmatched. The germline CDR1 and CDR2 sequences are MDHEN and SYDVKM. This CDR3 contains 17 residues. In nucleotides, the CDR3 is TGTGCCAGCAGTACTAGCGGGAAGGGGCGGGGCACAGATACGCAGTATTTT. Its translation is CASSTSGKGRGTDTQYF.

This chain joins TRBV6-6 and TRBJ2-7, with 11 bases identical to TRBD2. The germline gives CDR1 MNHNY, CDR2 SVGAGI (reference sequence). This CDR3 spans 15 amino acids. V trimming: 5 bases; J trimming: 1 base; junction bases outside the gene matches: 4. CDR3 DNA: TGTGCCAGCAGTGGTACTAGCGGGGGTTCCTACGAGCAGTACTTC. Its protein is CASSGTSGGSYEQYF.

For the CDR3, the DNA is TGTGCCAGCAGCCAAGAAAACAGGACTAACTATGGCTACACCTTC. This sequence encodes CASSQENRTNYGYTF. The chain uses TRBV14 and TRBJ1-2, with D possibly TRBD1 on 5 matching bases. The ends were cut back, 0 bases at V and 0 bases at J, with 8 bases in the middle. Germline V lookup: CDR1 SGHDN, CDR2 FVKESK. CDR3 length: 15 amino acids.

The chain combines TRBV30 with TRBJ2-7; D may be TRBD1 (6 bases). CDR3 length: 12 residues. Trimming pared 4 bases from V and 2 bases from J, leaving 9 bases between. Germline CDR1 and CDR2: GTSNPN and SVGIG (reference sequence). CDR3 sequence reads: CAWKQGPYEQYF. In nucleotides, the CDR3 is TGTGCCTGGAAACAGGGACCCTACGAGCAGTACTTC.

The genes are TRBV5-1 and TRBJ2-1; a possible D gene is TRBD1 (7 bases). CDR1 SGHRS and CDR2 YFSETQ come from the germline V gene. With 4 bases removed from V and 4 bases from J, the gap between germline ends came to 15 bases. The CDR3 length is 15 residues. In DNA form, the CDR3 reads TGCGCCAGCAGCACTGATTCAGGGGGGTACAATGAGCAGTTCTTC. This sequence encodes CASSTDSGGYNEQFF.

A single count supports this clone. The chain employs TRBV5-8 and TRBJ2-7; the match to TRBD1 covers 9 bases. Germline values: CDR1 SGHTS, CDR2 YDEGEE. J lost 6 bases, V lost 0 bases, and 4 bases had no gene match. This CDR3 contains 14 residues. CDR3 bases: TGTGCCAGCAGCTTGGCCGGGACAGGGCTCGAGCAGTACTTC. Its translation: CASSLAGTGLEQYF. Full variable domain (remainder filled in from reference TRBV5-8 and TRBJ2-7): EAGVTQSPTHLIKTRGQQATLRCSPISGHTSVYWYQQALGLGLQFLLWYDEGEERNRGNFPPRFSGRQFPNYSSELNVNALELEDSALYLCASSLAGTGLEQYFGPGTRLTVT.

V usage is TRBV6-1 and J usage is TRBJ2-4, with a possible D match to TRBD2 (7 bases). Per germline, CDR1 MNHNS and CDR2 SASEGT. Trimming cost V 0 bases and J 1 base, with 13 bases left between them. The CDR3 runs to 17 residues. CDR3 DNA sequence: TGTGCCAGCAGTGAAGCCTCCCGGGGGGCGGCCAAAAACATTCAGTACTTC. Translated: CASSEASRGAAKNIQYF.

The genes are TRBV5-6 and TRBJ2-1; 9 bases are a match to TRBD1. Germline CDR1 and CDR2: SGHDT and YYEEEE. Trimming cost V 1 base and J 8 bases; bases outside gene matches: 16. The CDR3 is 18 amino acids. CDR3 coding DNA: TGTGCCAGCAGCTTGACAAATGGGCCGGGACAGGGTGGCCATGAGCAGTTCTTC. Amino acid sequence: CASSLTNGPGQGGHEQFF.

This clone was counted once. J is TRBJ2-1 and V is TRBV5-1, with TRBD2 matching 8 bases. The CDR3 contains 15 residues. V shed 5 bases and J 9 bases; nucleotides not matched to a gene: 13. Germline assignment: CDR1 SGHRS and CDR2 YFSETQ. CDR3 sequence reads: CASRPGVAGNGEQFF. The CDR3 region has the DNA TGCGCCAGCAGGCCTGGGGTAGCGGGAAATGGTGAGCAGTTCTTC.